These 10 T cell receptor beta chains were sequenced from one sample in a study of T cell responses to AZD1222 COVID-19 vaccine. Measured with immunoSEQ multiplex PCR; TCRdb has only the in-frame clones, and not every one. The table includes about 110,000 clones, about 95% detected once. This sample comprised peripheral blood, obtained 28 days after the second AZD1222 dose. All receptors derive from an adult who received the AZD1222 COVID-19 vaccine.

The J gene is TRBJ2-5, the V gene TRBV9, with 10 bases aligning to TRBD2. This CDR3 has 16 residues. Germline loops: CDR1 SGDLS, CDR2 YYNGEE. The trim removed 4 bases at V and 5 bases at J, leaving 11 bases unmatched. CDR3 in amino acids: CASSSQRGGSVETQYF. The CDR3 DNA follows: TGTGCCAGCAGCTCCCAGCGGGGGGGCTCGGTGGAGACCCAGTACTTC. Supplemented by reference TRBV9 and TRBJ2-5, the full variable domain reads DSGVTQTPKHLITATGQRVTLRCSPRSGDLSVYWYQQSLDQGLQFLIQYYNGEERAKGNILERFSAQQFPDLHSELNLSSLELGDSALYFCASSSQRGGSVETQYFGPGTRLLVL.

The CDR3 here is CASSDLAGANTGELFF. The CDR3 DNA follows: TGTGCCAGCAGCGACCTAGCGGGGGCGAACACCGGGGAGCTGTTTTTT. The J gene is TRBJ2-2, the V gene TRBV9, with TRBD2 matching 10 bases. Germline trimming cut 3 bases from V and 0 bases from J; bases unmatched to any gene: 2. Germline CDR1 and CDR2: SGDLS and YYNGEE. The CDR3 runs 16 residues. The entire variable domain, with the rest obtained from reference TRBV9 and TRBJ2-2, is as follows: DSGVTQTPKHLITATGQRVTLRCSPRSGDLSVYWYQQSLDQGLQFLIQYYNGEERAKGNILERFSAQQFPDLHSELNLSSLELGDSALYFCASSDLAGANTGELFFGEGSRLTVL.

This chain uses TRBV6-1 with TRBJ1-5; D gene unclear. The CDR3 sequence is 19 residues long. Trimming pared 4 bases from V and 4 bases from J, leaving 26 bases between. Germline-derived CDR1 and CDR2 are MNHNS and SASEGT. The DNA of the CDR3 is TGTGCCAGCAGTGGAGGGAGTCAGTCGTCCACGTCTCGGAATCAGCCCCAGCATTTT. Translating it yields CASSGGSQSSTSRNQPQHF.

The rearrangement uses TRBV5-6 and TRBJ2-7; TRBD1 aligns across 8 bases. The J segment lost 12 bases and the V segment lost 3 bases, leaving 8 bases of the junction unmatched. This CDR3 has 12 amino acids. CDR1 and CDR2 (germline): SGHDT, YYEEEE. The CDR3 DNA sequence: TGTGCCAGCAGCTCTGGGACAGGCACGGGGTACTTC. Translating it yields CASSSGTGTGYF.

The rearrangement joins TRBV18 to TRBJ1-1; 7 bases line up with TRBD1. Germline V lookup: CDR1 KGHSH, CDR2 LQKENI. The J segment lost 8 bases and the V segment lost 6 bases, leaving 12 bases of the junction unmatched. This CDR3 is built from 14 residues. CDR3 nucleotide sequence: TGTGCCAGCTCCCTGACCTCGACAGGGAGGGAAGCTTTCTTT. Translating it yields CASSLTSTGREAFF. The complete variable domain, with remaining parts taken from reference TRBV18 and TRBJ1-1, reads NAGVMQNPRHLVRRRGQEARLRCSPMKGHSHVYWYRQLPEEGLKFMVYLQKENIIDESGMPKERFSAEFPKEGPSILRIQQVVRGDSAAYFCASSLTSTGREAFFGQGTRLTVV.

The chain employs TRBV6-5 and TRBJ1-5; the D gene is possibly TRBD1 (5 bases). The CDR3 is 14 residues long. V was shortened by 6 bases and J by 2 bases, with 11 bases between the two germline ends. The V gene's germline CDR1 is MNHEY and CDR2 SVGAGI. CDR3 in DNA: TGTGCCAGCAGCCAGGGCTGGGGCAATCAGCCCCAGCATTTT. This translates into CASSQGWGNQPQHF.

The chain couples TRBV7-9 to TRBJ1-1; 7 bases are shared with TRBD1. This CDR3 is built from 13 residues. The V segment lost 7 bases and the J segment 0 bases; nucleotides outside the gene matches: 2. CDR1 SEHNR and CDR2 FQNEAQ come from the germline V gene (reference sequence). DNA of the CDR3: TGTGCCAGCAAGGGACAGCTGAACACTGAAGCTTTCTTT. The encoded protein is CASKGQLNTEAFF.

CDR3 amino acids: CASSLTSIGEQYF. For the CDR3, the DNA is TGTGCCAGCAGCTTGACTAGCATAGGCGAGCAGTACTTC. The gene calls are TRBV7-9 and TRBJ2-7, with 7 bases aligning to TRBD2. Germline V CDR1 and CDR2: SEHNR, FQNEAQ (reference sequence). Trimming took 3 bases from V and 6 from J; bases not matched to a gene: 5. The CDR3 covers 13 residues.

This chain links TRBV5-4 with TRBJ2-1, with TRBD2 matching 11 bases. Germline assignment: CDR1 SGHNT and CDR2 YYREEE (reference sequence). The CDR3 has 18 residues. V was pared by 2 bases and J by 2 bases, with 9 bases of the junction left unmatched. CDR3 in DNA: TGTGCCAGCAGCTTTCCCGCACTAGCGGGGGTCGCCTACAATGAGCAGTTCTTC. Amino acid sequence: CASSFPALAGVAYNEQFF.

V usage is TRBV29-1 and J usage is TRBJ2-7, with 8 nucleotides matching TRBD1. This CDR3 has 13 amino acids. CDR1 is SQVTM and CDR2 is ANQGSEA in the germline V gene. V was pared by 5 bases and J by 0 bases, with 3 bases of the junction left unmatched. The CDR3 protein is CSVPGQASYEQYF. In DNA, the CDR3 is TGCAGCGTTCCGGGACAGGCCTCCTACGAGCAGTACTTC.